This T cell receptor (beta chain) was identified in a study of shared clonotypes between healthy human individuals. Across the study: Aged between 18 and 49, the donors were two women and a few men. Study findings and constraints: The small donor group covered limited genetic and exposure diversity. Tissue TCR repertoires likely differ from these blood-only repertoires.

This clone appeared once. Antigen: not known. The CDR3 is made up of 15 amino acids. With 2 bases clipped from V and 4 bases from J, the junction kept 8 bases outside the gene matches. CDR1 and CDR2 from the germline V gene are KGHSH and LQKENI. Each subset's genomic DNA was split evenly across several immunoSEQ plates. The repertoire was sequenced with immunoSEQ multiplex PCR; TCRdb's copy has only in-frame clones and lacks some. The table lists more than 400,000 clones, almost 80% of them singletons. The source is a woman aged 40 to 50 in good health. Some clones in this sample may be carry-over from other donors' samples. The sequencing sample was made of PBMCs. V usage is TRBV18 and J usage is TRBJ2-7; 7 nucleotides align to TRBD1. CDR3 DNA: TGTGCCAGCTCACCAAGTGGGACAGCAGTATACGAGCAGTACTTC. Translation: CASSPSGTAVYEQYF.